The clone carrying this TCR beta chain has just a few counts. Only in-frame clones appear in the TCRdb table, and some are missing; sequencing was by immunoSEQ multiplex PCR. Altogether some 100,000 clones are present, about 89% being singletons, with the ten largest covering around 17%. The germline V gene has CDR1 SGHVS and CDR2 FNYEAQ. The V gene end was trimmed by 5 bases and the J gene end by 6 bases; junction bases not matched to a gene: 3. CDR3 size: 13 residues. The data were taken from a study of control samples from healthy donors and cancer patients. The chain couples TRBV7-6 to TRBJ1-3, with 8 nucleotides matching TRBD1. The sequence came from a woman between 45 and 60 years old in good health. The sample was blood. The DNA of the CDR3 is TGTGCCAGCAGCCCGGACAGGGTAAACACCATATATTTT. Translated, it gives CASSPDRVNTIYF.